Listed here is a single T cell receptor beta chain. The sample originates from a study of cytomegalovirus exposure and HLA in healthy donors. The PCR used 60 Vbeta and 13 Jbeta primers. Libraries were prepared by immunoSEQ multiplex PCR; TCRdb keeps only in-frame clonotypes and omits some of them. The sample includes fewer than 250,000 clones, 79% of them seen just once. The CDR3 contains 15 residues. J was trimmed by 6 bases and V by 3 bases; bases with no gene match: 11. Germline V gene sequence: CDR1 LNHDA, CDR2 SQIVND (reference sequence). This TCR was recovered from a woman between 50 and 59 years old in good health and CMV-seronegative. The chain joins TRBV19 to TRBJ2-7, with 7 bases lining up with TRBD1. Sequencing used PBMCs. The CDR3 nucleotides are TGTGCCAGTAGTATCAGACCGGGTCAGGGGGTCGAGCAGTACTTC. This translates into CASSIRPGQGVEQYF.